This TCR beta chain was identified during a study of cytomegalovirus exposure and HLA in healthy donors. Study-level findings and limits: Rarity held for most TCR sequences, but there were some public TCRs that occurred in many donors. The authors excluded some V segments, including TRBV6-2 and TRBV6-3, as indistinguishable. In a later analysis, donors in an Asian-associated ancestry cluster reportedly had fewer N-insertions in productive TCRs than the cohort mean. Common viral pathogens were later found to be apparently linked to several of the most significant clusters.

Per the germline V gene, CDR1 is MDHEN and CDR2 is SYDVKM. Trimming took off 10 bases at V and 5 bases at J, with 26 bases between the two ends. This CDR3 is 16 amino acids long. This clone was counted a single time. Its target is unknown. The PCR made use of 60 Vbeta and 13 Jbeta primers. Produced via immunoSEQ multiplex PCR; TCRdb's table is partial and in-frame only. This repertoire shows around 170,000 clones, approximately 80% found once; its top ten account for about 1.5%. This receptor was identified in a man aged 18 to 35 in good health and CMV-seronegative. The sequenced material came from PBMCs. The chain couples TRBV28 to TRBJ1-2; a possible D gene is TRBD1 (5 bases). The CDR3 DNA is TGTGCCACCCTTTTGACCCGGGGGGTATTCGGTTATGGCTACACCTTC. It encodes CATLLTRGVFGYGYTF.